The 17 T cell receptor beta chains listed next were all sequenced from one sample in a study of early T cells in non-severe SARS-CoV-2 infection. TCRdb called the 5' RACE reads again in MiXCR, with one record for every CDR3 protein. The sample lists 60,000 to 85,000 distinct CDR3 sequences, 15% to 17% occurring once. Sample: whole blood. The origin of the receptors is an adult who was a healthcare worker with PCR-confirmed SARS-CoV-2 infection or an uninfected control (not recorded which).

This rearrangement joins TRBV20-1 to TRBJ2-7; D is perhaps TRBD1 or TRBD2 (5 bases each). Germline V gene lookup returns CDR1 DFQATT and CDR2 SNEGSKA (reference sequence). The length of the CDR3 is 13 residues. Trimming removed 3 bases at V and 5 bases at J, with 14 bases between. CDR3 loop: CSASRDGPNEQYF. CDR3 coding DNA: TGCAGTGCTAGTAGGGACGGACCAAACGAGCAGTACTTC.

This clonotype was recorded a few times. This chain joins TRBV5-5 and TRBJ1-3, with TRBD1 identical over 7 bases. The CDR3 runs 14 residues. J gave up 2 bases and V 2 bases, and 1 base lay outside the gene matches. The germline V gene encodes CDR1 SGHKS and CDR2 YYEKEE (reference sequence). The CDR3 DNA reads TGTGCCAGCAGCTTTCAGGGGGCTGGAAACACCATATATTTT. It is translated as CASSFQGAGNTIYF.

The chain carries TRBV12-3 or TRBV12-4 and TRBJ2-5; TRBD1 might be the D (5 bases). CDR3 size: 14 residues. Trimming removed 2 bases at V and 4 bases at J, with 11 bases between. The CDR3 DNA reads TGTGCCAGCAGTTTATTTAGGGGCGCAGAGACCCAGTACTTC. It yields the protein CASSLFRGAETQYF.

V is TRBV20-1 and J is TRBJ1-1; D remains unclear. V dropped 4 bases and J dropped 2 bases, with 14 bases sitting between them. Looked up from germline, CDR1 is DFQATT and CDR2 is SNEGSKA (reference sequence). CDR3 length: 14 residues. CDR3 amino acids: CSAKPPRTNTEAFF. In DNA, the CDR3 is TGCAGTGCTAAGCCCCCCAGGACCAACACTGAAGCTTTCTTT.

This sequence joins TRBV4-1 and TRBJ2-7, with D unclear. Germline V gene data show CDR1 as MGHRA and CDR2 as YSYEKL. Trimming took 1 base from V and 2 from J, leaving 12 bases between them. The CDR3 runs 15 residues. As DNA, the CDR3 is TGCGCCAGCAGCCAAGGGTCAGCTCCCACCTACGAGCAGTACTTC. Its translation: CASSQGSAPTYEQYF.

This clonotype occurred a few times. The chain joins TRBV7-9 to TRBJ2-4; 8 bases agree with TRBD1. Trimming cost V 5 bases and J 3 bases; bases outside gene matches: 6. CDR1 and CDR2 (germline): SEHNR, FQNEAQ (reference sequence). The CDR3 is 15 amino acids. CDR3 sequence (DNA): TGTGCCAGCAGCCAGACAGGGGTTGACAAAAACATTCAGTACTTC. This codes for CASSQTGVDKNIQYF.

The J gene is TRBJ2-3, the V gene TRBV27; D uncertain. CDR3 length: 14 amino acids. The germline CDR1 and CDR2 sequences are MNHEY and SMNVEV (reference sequence). Trimming stripped 1 base from V and 3 bases from J, with 8 bases between. CDR3 sequence (DNA): TGTGCCAGCAGTTTATTTTTCGGGACAGATACGCAGTATTTT. This codes for CASSLFFGTDTQYF.

V usage is TRBV7-9 and J usage is TRBJ1-2; tentative D call: TRBD1 (5 bases). V gave up 5 bases and J gave up 4 bases, with 17 bases separating them. The CDR3 has 15 amino acids. Germline values: CDR1 SEHNR, CDR2 FQNEAQ (reference sequence). CDR3 amino acids: CASSPVVGTFYGYTF. CDR3 DNA: TGTGCCAGCAGCCCGGTGGTGGGGACCTTCTATGGCTACACCTTC.

The CDR3 region has the DNA TGTGCCAGCAGCTTGGGAAGCGGGAGTGCAGAGACCCAGTACTTC. Protein product: CASSLGSGSAETQYF. The V call is TRBV5-4, the J call TRBJ2-5, with 8 positions matching TRBD2. This CDR3 spans 15 amino acids. Germline V gene data show CDR1 as SGHNT and CDR2 as YYREEE (reference sequence). V was clipped by 0 bases and J by 4 bases; unmatched bases: 5. The full variable domain, with the rest looked up from reference TRBV5-4 and TRBJ2-5, is ETGVTQSPTHLIKTRGQQVTLRCSSQSGHNTVSWYQQALGQGPQFIFQYYREEENGRGNFPPRFSGLQFPNYSSELNVNALELDDSALYLCASSLGSGSAETQYFGPGTRLLVL.

This chain links TRBV28 with TRBJ2-5; D is possibly TRBD1 (6 bases). Germline V CDR1 and CDR2: MDHEN, SYDVKM. The CDR3 covers 12 residues. Trimming left V 6 bases short and J 4 bases short, with 9 bases between. The DNA of the CDR3 is TGTGCCAGCAGACAGGGTAGAGAGACCCAGTACTTC. It specifies CASRQGRETQYF. Variable domain in full (rest from reference TRBV28 and TRBJ2-5): DVKVTQSSRYLVKRTGEKVFLECVQDMDHENMFWYRQDPGLGLRLIYFSYDVKMKEKGDIPEGYSVSREKKERFSLILESASTNQTSMYLCASRQGRETQYFGPGTRLLVL.

This clonotype was recorded a few times. The chain uses TRBV14 and TRBJ2-3; unclear D gene. Germline CDR1 reads SGHDN; CDR2 reads FVKESK. V shed 1 base and J shed 3 bases, with 8 bases lying between them. CDR3 length: 14 amino acids. The CDR3 nucleotides are TGTGCCAGCAGCCAAGGACGTATGACAGATACGCAGTATTTT. It translates to CASSQGRMTDTQYF.

This clonotype was seen more than once but under ten times. This chain links TRBV7-8 with TRBJ2-7, with D perhaps TRBD2 (6 bases). The CDR3 totals 16 residues. V was clipped by 1 base and J by 0 bases, with 13 bases between them. Germline V gives CDR1 SGHVS, CDR2 FQNEAQ. This chain's CDR3 is CASSLGGTDSSYEQYF. The CDR3 DNA follows: TGTGCCAGCAGCTTAGGCGGGACCGATAGCTCCTACGAGCAGTACTTC. The entire variable domain, with the rest obtained from reference TRBV7-8 and TRBJ2-7, is as follows: GAGVSQSPRYKVAKRGQDVALRCDPISGHVSLFWYQQALGQGPEFLTYFQNEAQLDKSGLPSDRFFAERPEGSVSTLKIQRTQQEDSAVYLCASSLGGTDSSYEQYFGPGTRLTVT.

A few counts support this clonotype. J is TRBJ2-3 and V is TRBV18; TRBD2 is a possible D gene (6 bases). Trimming stripped 4 bases from V and 1 base from J, with 21 bases between. CDR1 is KGHSH and CDR2 is LQKENI in the germline V gene. There are 18 residues in the CDR3. The CDR3 DNA reads as TGTGCCAGCTCACTTCTCCGGGACTCAGCTTTAGGCACAGATACGCAGTATTTT. This sequence encodes CASSLLRDSALGTDTQYF.

V and J are TRBV4-1 and TRBJ1-2; maybe TRBD1 (5 bases). The germline CDR1 and CDR2 sequences are MGHRA and YSYEKL. This CDR3 has 17 residues. Trimming cost V 4 bases and J 5 bases, with 23 bases left between them. CDR3 loop: CASSLLSGTSGYYGYTF. CDR3 coding DNA: TGCGCCAGCAGCCTCCTTTCCGGGACGTCGGGGTATTATGGCTACACCTTC.

The V and J genes are TRBV5-1 and TRBJ2-4; TRBD1 matches at 10 bases. CDR1 is SGHRS and CDR2 is YFSETQ in the germline V gene. The CDR3 spans 15 residues. Unmatched junction bases numbered 5, after V lost 4 bases and J lost 4 bases. The CDR3 loop is CASSQDRGLKNIQYF. The CDR3 nucleotides read TGCGCCAGCAGCCAAGACAGGGGGCTAAAAAACATTCAGTACTTC.

This sequence joins TRBV5-4 and TRBJ2-2; the match to TRBD2 covers 7 bases. This CDR3 comprises 15 residues. After removal of 4 bases from V and 5 bases from J, the junction contained 8 bases not matched to a gene. Per germline, CDR1 SGHNT and CDR2 YYREEE (reference sequence). The CDR3 DNA follows: TGTGCCAGCAGCCCAGGACTAGATCGGACCGGGGAGCTGTTTTTT. This encodes CASSPGLDRTGELFF.

This clonotype was seen at least ten times. The chain employs TRBV12-3 or TRBV12-4 and TRBJ2-7, with TRBD2 matching over 7 bases. The CDR3 contains 13 residues. J lost 4 bases, V lost 3 bases, and 3 bases had no gene match. CDR3 region: CASSLERGYEQYF. CDR3 nucleotides: TGTGCCAGCAGTTTGGAGCGGGGTTACGAGCAGTACTTC.